One and the same sample provided the 20 T cell receptor beta chains below, sequenced in a study of shared clonotypes between healthy human individuals (dated by TCRdb to the early 2020s). CD8 naive samples were CD45RO-negative cells positively selected for CCR7, giving a CD45RA+CCR7+ population that excluded TemRA cells. The receptor library was made with the immunoSEQ multiplex PCR assay. The table was pulled from immuneACCESS by TCRdb, which kept in-frame rearrangements only. Such tables lose some clones; where checked, under half of the loss comes from unresolved V genes, and the rest has no known cause. A total of more than 600,000 clones appear in this sample, 92% of them only once. The top ten clonotypes cover 20% to 25% of the sample. Sequencing used naive CD8+ T cells sorted from blood. This specimen's cell subset or site label, interpreted: CD45RA+CCR7+. All receptors derive from a man between 25 and 39 years old in good health.

The sample holds one count of this clone. The gene calls are TRBV7-9 and TRBJ2-7, with D perhaps TRBD2 (6 bases). Trimming took off 5 bases at V and 1 base at J, with 9 bases between the two ends. The CDR3 spans 13 residues. Germline CDR1 reads SEHNR; CDR2 reads FQNEAQ (reference sequence). The CDR3 bases are TGTGCCAGCAGCCATAGCGGTTCCTACGAGCAGTACTTC. Residues: CASSHSGSYEQYF.

Note on this clone: This likely traces to a read error, being one base from a far larger clone. Different DNA sequences within this sample yield the same CDR3. The chain recombines TRBV27 with TRBJ2-7, with TRBD1 as a possible D gene (5 bases). Germline V gene lookup returns CDR1 MNHEY and CDR2 SMNVEV (reference sequence). The CDR3 runs to 14 residues. V was trimmed by 2 bases and J by 7 bases, leaving 15 bases between them. The CDR3: CASSLKGAGYEQYF. In DNA, the CDR3 is TGTGCCAGCAGTTTAAAAGGGGCCGGGTATGAGCAGTACTTC.

V is TRBV5-4 and J is TRBJ2-1; 8 bases are shared with TRBD1. CDR3 length: 15 amino acids. Germline assignment: CDR1 SGHNT and CDR2 YYREEE (reference sequence). Trimming cost V 7 bases and J 4 bases; bases outside gene matches: 10. CDR3 protein: CASLRMDREYNEQFF. CDR3 coding DNA: TGTGCCAGCCTAAGAATGGACAGGGAGTACAATGAGCAGTTCTTC.

CDR3 sequence reads: CSVGAGGPWDEQFF. The CDR3 nucleotides are TGCAGCGTTGGGGCGGGAGGGCCGTGGGATGAGCAGTTCTTC. The V call is TRBV29-1, the J call TRBJ2-1, with TRBD2 identical over 9 bases. Trimming at V came to 4 bases and at J to 8 bases, leaving 9 bases not matched to a gene. From germline, CDR1 is SQVTM and CDR2 ANQGSEA. The CDR3 consists of 14 residues.

The chain carries TRBV5-6 and TRBJ2-7; D unresolved. Trimming shortened V by 0 bases and J by 5 bases, and 9 bases separated the two germline ends. The CDR3 contains 13 residues. Per the germline V gene, CDR1 is SGHDT and CDR2 is YYEEEE. CDR3 in amino acids: CASSLGWPNEQYF. The CDR3 DNA is TGTGCCAGCAGCTTGGGATGGCCCAACGAGCAGTACTTC.

The chain links TRBV27 to TRBJ2-1, with a tentative D call TRBD2 (7 bases). This CDR3 spans 13 amino acids. Germline CDR1 and CDR2: MNHEY and SMNVEV (reference sequence). The V and J ends lost 2 bases and 8 bases respectively, with 10 bases between them. In DNA form, the CDR3 reads TGTGCCAGCAGTTTAGGGGGGGCCTATGAGCAGTTCTTC. Amino acids: CASSLGGAYEQFF.

The chain combines TRBV11-2 with TRBJ2-1; TRBD2 matches 7 bases. V dropped 3 bases and J dropped 3; count of bases not matched to a gene: 5. This CDR3 contains 15 residues. Germline V gives CDR1 SGHAT, CDR2 FQNNGV. CDR3 nucleotide sequence: TGTGCCAGCAGCTTCGGGCGGGAGAACTACAATGAGCAGTTCTTC. Its translation is CASSFGRENYNEQFF.

The chain links TRBV9 to TRBJ2-1; the D is unclear. CDR1 and CDR2 (germline): SGDLS, YYNGEE. The length of the CDR3 is 15 residues. Trimming cost V 2 bases and J 4 bases, with 13 bases left between them. The CDR3 here is CASSVGHQNYNEQFF. DNA of the CDR3: TGTGCCAGCAGCGTGGGTCACCAAAATTACAATGAGCAGTTCTTC.

The rearrangement uses TRBV6-5 and TRBJ1-1, with no clear D. V lost 6 bases and J lost 6, with 17 bases in between. Germline V gene data show CDR1 as MNHEY and CDR2 as SVGAGI. This CDR3 is 14 amino acids long. The CDR3 here is CASRNQDYTSEAFF. CDR3 sequence (DNA): TGTGCCAGCAGAAACCAGGATTATACGTCTGAAGCTTTCTTT.

The J gene is TRBJ2-5, the V gene TRBV28, with D unclear. Trimming removed 7 bases at V and 5 bases at J, with 20 bases between. CDR3 length equals 15 residues. Germline loops: CDR1 MDHEN, CDR2 SYDVKM. The CDR3 protein is CASTRPHLTEETQYF. In DNA, the CDR3 is TGTGCCAGCACCCGACCCCACCTCACGGAGGAGACCCAGTACTTC. The variable domain in full, with the rest retrieved from reference TRBV28 and TRBJ2-5, is DVKVTQSSRYLVKRTGEKVFLECVQDMDHENMFWYRQDPGLGLRLIYFSYDVKMKEKGDIPEGYSVSREKKERFSLILESASTNQTSMYLCASTRPHLTEETQYFGPGTRLLVL.

The chain carries TRBV28 and TRBJ1-1, with TRBD1 identical over 7 bases. The CDR3 extends over 14 amino acids. The V and J ends lost 3 bases and 10 bases, in that order; junction bases with no gene match: 11. The germline gives CDR1 MDHEN, CDR2 SYDVKM. The CDR3 DNA follows: TGTGCCAGCAGTTTGCCCCTCCAAGGGGGCTTAGCTTTCTTT. Its protein is CASSLPLQGGLAFF. Full variable domain (outside the CDR3, taken from reference TRBV28 and TRBJ1-1): DVKVTQSSRYLVKRTGEKVFLECVQDMDHENMFWYRQDPGLGLRLIYFSYDVKMKEKGDIPEGYSVSREKKERFSLILESASTNQTSMYLCASSLPLQGGLAFFGQGTRLTVV.

CDR3 in DNA: TGTGCCAGCAGCTTACCCTCGGCAGGGGAAAACTACGAGCAGTACTTC. It is translated as CASSLPSAGENYEQYF. The V and J genes are TRBV11-2 and TRBJ2-7, with a weak D call TRBD1 (6 bases). The CDR3 is 16 residues long. Trimming stripped 2 bases from V and 3 bases from J, with 17 bases between. The V gene's germline CDR1 is SGHAT and CDR2 FQNNGV.

The chain is built from TRBV7-2 and TRBJ2-1, with TRBD2 identical over 9 bases. Germline-derived CDR1 and CDR2 are SGHTA and FQGNSA. The CDR3 runs to 16 residues. The V gene end was trimmed by 5 bases and the J gene end by 1 base; junction bases not matched to a gene: 6. CDR3 nucleotides: TGTGCCAGCAGCCCCCTCAGCGGGAGGTCCTACAATGAGCAGTTCTTC. Its translation is CASSPLSGRSYNEQFF. Complete variable domain (other parts from reference TRBV7-2 and TRBJ2-1): GAGVSQSPSNKVTEKGKDVELRCDPISGHTALYWYRQSLGQGLEFLIYFQGNSAPDKSGLPSDRFSAERTGGSVSTLTIQRTQQEDSAVYLCASSPLSGRSYNEQFFGPGTRLTVL.

This clone was counted once. The V and J genes are TRBV18 and TRBJ2-3; D tentatively fits TRBD1 or TRBD2 (5 bases each). This CDR3 is 17 amino acids long. V shed 3 bases and J shed 1 base, with 17 bases lying between them. Germline V lookup: CDR1 KGHSH, CDR2 LQKENI. The CDR3 loop reads CASSPPRGDYRTDTQYF. The CDR3 bases are TGTGCCAGCTCACCCCCTAGGGGAGACTACCGCACAGATACGCAGTATTTT. The full variable domain, with the rest looked up from reference TRBV18 and TRBJ2-3, is NAGVMQNPRHLVRRRGQEARLRCSPMKGHSHVYWYRQLPEEGLKFMVYLQKENIIDESGMPKERFSAEFPKEGPSILRIQQVVRGDSAAYFCASSPPRGDYRTDTQYFGPGTRLTVL.

V and J are TRBV2 and TRBJ2-7; D uncertain. Germline V gene data show CDR1 as SNHLY and CDR2 as FYNNEI. The CDR3 sequence is 12 residues long. Between the trimmed V and J ends, which lost 1 base and 5 bases, there was a span of 6 bases. CDR3: CASSEGGDEQYF. CDR3 bases: TGTGCCAGCAGTGAAGGGGGTGACGAGCAGTACTTC.

The J gene is TRBJ2-3, the V gene TRBV30; 8 bases are shared with TRBD1. V lost 7 bases, J lost 6 bases, and 6 bases stayed unmatched. This CDR3 has 12 amino acids. CDR1 and CDR2 from the germline V gene are GTSNPN and SVGIG (reference sequence). The DNA of the CDR3 is TGTGCCTCGCAGGACAGGGTGGATACGCAGTATTTT. This gives the protein CASQDRVDTQYF.

The chain has TRBV5-5 and TRBJ2-5, with D unresolved. The ends were cut back, 4 bases at V and 5 bases at J, with 12 bases in the middle. Looked up from germline, CDR1 is SGHKS and CDR2 is YYEKEE (reference sequence). The CDR3 covers 13 residues. The CDR3 DNA sequence: TGTGCCAGCAGCCGAATCCCCATTGAGACCCAGTACTTC. Amino acids: CASSRIPIETQYF.

This chain joins TRBV27 and TRBJ2-7, with D tentatively TRBD1 (5 bases). The germline CDR1 and CDR2 sequences are MNHEY and SMNVEV (reference sequence). V lost 8 bases, J lost 6 bases, and 17 bases lay in between. CDR3 length: 13 residues. The CDR3 is CASGYTGFREQYF. In nucleotides, the CDR3 is TGTGCCAGCGGGTACACAGGATTCCGCGAGCAGTACTTC.

The V and J genes are TRBV5-5 and TRBJ2-7; the D is unclear. The CDR3 has 12 residues. Trimming stripped 0 bases from V and 3 bases from J, with 4 bases between. Germline V CDR1 and CDR2: SGHKS, YYEKEE (reference sequence). The CDR3 loop reads CASSLGDYEQYF. The CDR3 DNA follows: TGTGCCAGCAGCTTGGGGGACTACGAGCAGTACTTC.

The genes are TRBV6-1 and TRBJ1-2; possibly TRBD1 for D (5 bases). Trimming pared 7 bases from V and 6 bases from J, leaving 21 bases between. Per the germline V gene, CDR1 is MNHNS and CDR2 is SASEGT. The length of the CDR3 is 15 residues. Written as DNA, the CDR3 is TGTGCCAGCATAGAGGGTGGGGGAGTGCTGGATGGCTACACCTTC. This translates into CASIEGGGVLDGYTF.